A selection of T cell receptor beta chains follows, all from one sample in a study of cytomegalovirus exposure and HLA in healthy donors. TCRdb's table, derived via immunoSEQ multiplex PCR, lists solely in-frame clones and lacks some. In the table there are 220,000 or so clones, over 80% of which are singletons. Sequencing input: PBMCs. These receptors were collected from a woman aged 25 to 39 in good health and CMV-seropositive. CDR3s include the opening cysteine and the closing phenylalanine or tryptophan. Each record gives: V gene, J gene, D gene, clone size, CDR3 DNA, CDR3 protein. D genes are given only for firm matches. The size of a clone is reported for some rows only, either as once, few or many, or as a class for expanded clones.

>TRBV14|TRBJ1-2|TRBD1|-
TGTGCCAGCAGCGAGACAGGGAGACGTGGCTACACCTTC
CASSETGRRGYTF
>TRBV11-3|TRBJ2-2|TRBD2|few
TGTGCCAGCAGCTTGACTAGCGGGAGCACCGGGGAGCTGTTTTTT
CASSLTSGSTGELFF
>TRBV13|TRBJ1-2|-|-
TGTGCCAGCAGCTTAATTAAGGGAATCTATGGCTACACCTTC
CASSLIKGIYGYTF
>TRBV6-5|TRBJ2-5|TRBD1|-
TGTGCCAGCAGTCGAGACAGGGACCAGACCCAGTACTTC
CASSRDRDQTQYF
>TRBV7-9|TRBJ2-7|-|-
TGTGCCAGCAGCCCAAACCGGGGGAGCCCCTACGAGCAGTACTTC
CASSPNRGSPYEQYF
>TRBV28|TRBJ2-3|-|-
TGTGCCAGCAGTTTGGGTATGGGGATCACAGATACGCAGTATTTT
CASSLGMGITDTQYF
>TRBV11-3|TRBJ1-2|TRBD1|many
TGTGCCAGCAGCTTCGACGCAGGGGGAAGTGGCTACACCTTC
CASSFDAGGSGYTF
>TRBV6-5|TRBJ2-7|-|-
TGTGCCAGCAGTTCCGGGACTAAGGGGGAGATCTACGAGCAGTACTTC
CASSSGTKGEIYEQYF
>TRBV4-1|TRBJ1-2|-|-
TGCGCCAGCAGCCTGCCGGGGGGTAACTATGGCTACACCTTC
CASSLPGGNYGYTF
>TRBV6-5|TRBJ2-7|-|-
TGTGCCAGCAGTAGGACGCGCCTCTACGAGCAGTACTTC
CASSRTRLYEQYF
>TRBV5-4|TRBJ2-7|TRBD2|-
TGTGCCAGCAGCTCGGGGGGACTAGGGGACTACGAGCAGTACTTC
CASSSGGLGDYEQYF
>TRBV12-5|TRBJ2-7|TRBD1|-
TGTGCTAGTGGTCTTGGGTGGGACAGGGTTTACGAGCAGTACTTC
CASGLGWDRVYEQYF